These 31 T cell receptor beta chains share one sample of origin, sequenced in a study of breast tumors, draining lymph nodes, adjacent tissues. Samples came from axillary lymph nodes draining the breast cancer. Each CDR3 protein gets one entry after TCRdb re-called the multiplex PCR reads with MiXCR. The table lists over 200,000 distinct CDR3 sequences, 32% of them singletons, with over 1.1% in the top ten. Sequenced material: axillary lymph node tissue. The receptors come from a female donor with breast cancer. Some clones in this sample may be carry-over from other donors' samples.

The rearrangement uses TRBV2 and TRBJ1-4; 9 bases agree with TRBD1. The CDR3 loop spans 16 amino acids. Losses at the gene ends were 4 bases for V and 6 bases for J; bases not matched to a gene: 9. Germline V gene data show CDR1 as SNHLY and CDR2 as FYNNEI. CDR3 DNA sequence: TGTGCCAGCAGTGTAAAAGGGACAGGGATACATGAAAAACTGTTTTTT. The encoded protein is CASSVKGTGIHEKLFF.

This clonotype was observed at least ten times. The rearrangement joins TRBV12-3 or TRBV12-4 to TRBJ2-7; perhaps TRBD1 as D (6 bases). V gave up 1 base and J gave up 6 bases, with 13 bases separating them. The CDR3 runs 14 residues. This CDR3 is CASSLGGGTFEQYF. CDR3 bases: TGTGCCAGCAGTTTAGGAGGGGGTACCTTCGAGCAGTACTTC.

The sample holds many counts of this clonotype. The chain recombines TRBV7-9 with TRBJ2-5; 9 bases are a match to TRBD1. The junction had 8 bases not matched to a gene; V was cut back by 5 bases and J by 4 bases. The CDR3 spans 15 residues. Germline assignment: CDR1 SEHNR and CDR2 FQNEAQ (reference sequence). CDR3 sequence (DNA): TGTGCCAGCAGCCGCGGGACAGGGAATCGAGAGACCCAGTACTTC. It yields the protein CASSRGTGNRETQYF. The variable domain in full, with the rest retrieved from reference TRBV7-9 and TRBJ2-5, is DTGVSQNPRHKITKRGQNVTFRCDPISEHNRLYWYRQTLGQGPEFLTYFQNEAQLEKSRLLSDRFSAERPKGSFSTLEIQRTEQGDSAMYLCASSRGTGNRETQYFGPGTRLLVL.

Worth noting for this clonotype: The CDR3 carries no conserved terminal phenylalanine or tryptophan, so it likely arises from a read error. Because the CDR3's place on the DNA is in doubt, the DNA is left out and the CDR3 is given as listed by TCRdb. The chain employs TRBV14 and TRBJ1-6; no check of the table's D call, TRBD1, against the DNA was made. Both ends counted, the CDR3 spans 15 residues. CDR1 is SGHDN and CDR2 is FVKESK in the germline V gene. The CDR3: CASSQDGTANSPPHL.

This clonotype was seen many times. This sequence joins TRBV30 and TRBJ2-7; no firm D call. Germline-derived CDR1 and CDR2 are GTSNPN and SVGIG (reference sequence). This CDR3 has 12 residues. With 0 bases removed from V and 10 bases from J, the gap between germline ends came to 13 bases. The CDR3 sequence: CAWSVPAEPQYF. The CDR3 coding sequence is TGTGCCTGGAGTGTACCCGCGGAACCCCAGTACTTC.

Many counts were recorded for this clonotype. V is TRBV12-5 and J is TRBJ1-5, with D possibly matching TRBD1 (5 bases). V lost 1 base to trimming and J lost 6 bases, with 7 bases between them. Germline assignment: CDR1 LGHNT and CDR2 FRNRAP. This CDR3 contains 13 residues. Here the CDR3 reads CASGLAGLQPQHF. The CDR3 DNA reads TGTGCTAGTGGTTTGGCAGGGCTTCAGCCCCAGCATTTT.

This clonotype was detected many times. J is TRBJ2-2 and V is TRBV6-2 or TRBV6-3; the match to TRBD2 covers 7 bases. In germline, CDR1 is MNHEY, CDR2 SVGEGT. V gave up 5 bases and J gave up 0 bases; unmatched junction bases: 9. This CDR3 contains 17 residues. This CDR3 reads CASSHPLAGTNTGELFF. CDR3 bases: TGTGCCAGCAGTCACCCCTTAGCGGGCACGAACACCGGGGAGCTGTTTTTT.

The sample holds many counts of this clonotype. The chain joins TRBV7-9 to TRBJ2-1; TRBD2 agrees at 7 bases. V was clipped by 2 bases and J by 6 bases; unmatched bases: 16. The CDR3 length is 18 residues. Germline lookup yields CDR1 SEHNR and CDR2 FQNEAQ (reference sequence). This chain's CDR3 is CASSLFGENWAGVNEQFF. In nucleotides, the CDR3 is TGTGCCAGCAGCTTATTTGGTGAGAACTGGGCGGGAGTCAATGAGCAGTTCTTC.

The V and J genes are TRBV5-1 and TRBJ1-5; no clear D gene. The germline V gene encodes CDR1 SGHRS and CDR2 YFSETQ. The germline V and J ends were trimmed by 1 base and 9 bases, with 17 bases remaining between them. This CDR3 region has 15 residues. CDR3 coding DNA: TGCGCCAGCAGCTTGAATGGTGGCAGCAATTTGCCCCAGCATTTT. Protein: CASSLNGGSNLPQHF.

This clonotype appeared many times. The chain employs TRBV5-1 and TRBJ2-5, with 9 bases matching TRBD1. In germline, CDR1 is SGHRS, CDR2 YFSETQ. The CDR3 loop spans 14 amino acids. V lost 0 bases to trimming and J lost 4 bases; unmatched junction nucleotides: 1. The CDR3 loop is CASSLGDRAETQYF. Written as DNA, the CDR3 is TGCGCCAGCAGCTTGGGGGACAGGGCAGAGACCCAGTACTTC.

This clonotype was seen at least ten times. The CDR3 sequence: CASSYSGGVSEKLFF. For the CDR3, the DNA is TGTGCCAGCAGTTACTCGGGAGGGGTTAGCGAAAAACTGTTTTTT. The chain has TRBV6-5 and TRBJ1-4; TRBD1 might be the D (5 bases). CDR3 length: 15 amino acids. Trimming cost V 0 bases and J 8 bases, with 13 bases left between them. Germline CDR1 MNHEY, CDR2 SVGAGI.

On this clonotype itself: A much more abundant neighbour one base away suggests this may be a read error. The V gene is TRBV9, the J gene TRBJ2-1, with TRBD2 matching 10 bases. The CDR3 totals 14 residues. Germline lookup yields CDR1 SGDLS and CDR2 YYNGEE. The CDR3 loop reads CASSPWTSGNEQSF. The CDR3 region has the DNA TGTGCCAGCAGCCCGTGGACTAGCGGTAATGAGCAGTCCTTC.

V and J are TRBV24-1 and TRBJ2-3; D is possibly TRBD1 (8 bases). V gave up 8 bases and J gave up 0 bases, with 20 bases separating them. Germline V gives CDR1 KGHDR, CDR2 SFDVKD. The CDR3 consists of 17 residues. CDR3 sequence: CATTRQGRGGSTDTQYF. Here the CDR3 DNA reads TGTGCCACCACTAGACAGGGGAGGGGCGGGAGCACAGATACGCAGTATTTT.

This clonotype was seen a few times. The chain is built from TRBV6-2 or TRBV6-3 and TRBJ1-5, with a possible D match to TRBD1 (5 bases). This CDR3 region has 15 residues. Germline V gives CDR1 MNHEY, CDR2 SVGEGT. V lost 5 bases and J lost 4, with 15 bases in between. The CDR3 nucleotides are TGTGCCAGCAGTCACGAGGCAGGGAGAAATCAGCCCCAGCATTTT. Amino acids: CASSHEAGRNQPQHF.

In its sample, this clonotype was seen many times. The CDR3 bases are TGCGCCAGCAGCTTGGACAGCTATGGCTACACCTTC. Protein product: CASSLDSYGYTF. The chain recombines TRBV5-1 with TRBJ1-2; D remains ambiguous. The CDR3 totals 12 residues. V dropped 0 bases and J dropped 4 bases, with 4 bases sitting between them. Looked up from germline, CDR1 is SGHRS and CDR2 is YFSETQ.

This clonotype appeared a few times. A much larger clone is a single base away; this may be a read error. The J gene is TRBJ1-6, the V gene TRBV6-2 or TRBV6-3; D gene uncertain. The germline V and J ends were trimmed by 7 bases and 6 bases, with 7 bases remaining between them. This CDR3 has 12 amino acids. Germline-derived CDR1 and CDR2 are MNHEY and SVGEGT. The CDR3 sequence: CASKLGNSPLHF. The CDR3, as DNA: TGTGCCAGCAAACTCGGTAATTCACCCCTCCACTTT.

For this clonotype: It may be a read error: a sequence one base away is much more abundant. This CDR3 fails to terminate in the conserved phenylalanine or tryptophan, so it likely reflects a read error. The chain employs TRBV19 and TRBJ2-1; 10 positions agree with TRBD2. From germline, CDR1 is LNHDA and CDR2 SQIVND (reference sequence). This CDR3 is 16 amino acids long. The V and J ends lost 1 base and 4 bases, in that order; junction bases with no gene match: 4. The CDR3 protein is CASSIVSGRPYNEQFS. CDR3 DNA sequence: TGTGCCAGTAGTATAGTTAGCGGGAGGCCTTACAATGAGCAGTTCTCC.

The rearrangement links TRBV7-2 to TRBJ2-4; TRBD1 is a possible D gene (6 bases). Trimming removed 5 bases from V and 2 bases from J, with 13 bases in between. The CDR3 length is 15 residues. Germline V lookup: CDR1 SGHTA, CDR2 FQGNSA. The CDR3 DNA reads as TGTGCCAGCAGCCCCCGGGACATATCCAAAAACATTCAGTACTTC. As protein: CASSPRDISKNIQYF.

This clonotype was counted between two and nine times. A read error is possible here, since a much larger clone lies one base away. The chain is built from TRBV20-1 and TRBJ2-7; D is perhaps TRBD1 (5 bases). The CDR3 spans 14 residues. Trimming left V 0 bases short and J 6 bases short, with 15 bases between. Germline CDR1 DFQATT, CDR2 SNEGSKA (reference sequence). This chain's CDR3 is CSARDQPGRTEQYF. The CDR3 DNA follows: TGCAGTGCTAGAGATCAACCAGGGCGGACCGAGCAGTACTTC.

In its sample, this clonotype was seen once. This rearrangement joins TRBV5-4 to TRBJ2-6, with 8 bases lining up with TRBD2. V lost 7 bases and J lost 12; bases outside the gene matches: 6. There are 12 residues in the CDR3. CDR1 and CDR2 from the germline V gene are SGHNT and YYREEE (reference sequence). CDR3 DNA sequence: TGTGCCAGCGGGGCGGGAGGCCCCGTCCTGACTTTC. Amino acid sequence: CASGAGGPVLTF.

This clonotype was counted ten times or more. The chain joins TRBV19 to TRBJ2-3; the match to TRBD2 covers 15 bases. The CDR3 sequence is 20 residues long. V shed 4 bases, J shed 0 bases, and the junction held 11 bases outside the gene matches. Germline CDR1 LNHDA, CDR2 SQIVND (reference sequence). The CDR3 DNA follows: TGTGCCAGTAGTAAGGGACTAGCGGGAGGCCGGCCGGTAAGCACAGATACGCAGTATTTT. Translated, it gives CASSKGLAGGRPVSTDTQYF.

At least ten counts were recorded for this clonotype. A read error is possible here, since a much larger clone lies one base away. The chain employs TRBV20-1 and TRBJ2-5; 10 positions agree with TRBD2. CDR1 is DFQATT, CDR2 SNEGSKA, per germline (reference sequence). The V segment lost 4 bases and the J segment 0 bases; nucleotides outside the gene matches: 14. This CDR3 region has 18 residues. CDR3 sequence: CSAIDGGTSAGYQETQYF. The CDR3 nucleotides read TGCAGTGCTATAGATGGCGGGACTAGCGCGGGGTACCAAGAGACCCAGTACTTC.

The chain uses TRBV12-3 or TRBV12-4 and TRBJ1-2; 7 positions agree with TRBD1. Trimming at V came to 4 bases and at J to 0 bases, leaving 14 bases not matched to a gene. The CDR3 is 18 amino acids. CDR3: CASSSLQGGTEANYGYTF. The CDR3, as DNA: TGTGCCAGCAGTTCTTTGCAGGGGGGCACTGAAGCTAACTATGGCTACACCTTC.

The J gene is TRBJ1-5, the V gene TRBV6-1, with D possibly TRBD1 on 6 matching bases. Looked up from germline, CDR1 is MNHNS and CDR2 is SASEGT. This CDR3 comprises 15 residues. V dropped 8 bases and J dropped 5 bases, with 19 bases sitting between them. The CDR3 loop is CASELGGGGYQPQHF. As DNA, the CDR3 is TGTGCCAGCGAGCTAGGGGGGGGGGGATATCAGCCCCAGCATTTT.

This clonotype was observed at least ten times. The chain recombines TRBV20-1 with TRBJ1-2, with 7 nucleotides matching TRBD1. This CDR3 has 15 residues. Per germline, CDR1 DFQATT and CDR2 SNEGSKA (reference sequence). J gave up 2 bases and V 6 bases, and 12 bases lay outside the gene matches. The CDR3 spells CSALADSDRNYGYTF. DNA for the CDR3: TGCAGTGCCTTGGCGGATTCGGACAGGAACTATGGCTACACCTTC.

This clonotype was observed at least ten times. A much larger clone differs from this one at a single base, so this may be a read error. The CDR3 does not close with the conserved phenylalanine or tryptophan, likely indicating a read error. The chain uses TRBV7-8 and TRBJ2-5; D gene unclear. V was cut by 1 base and J by 3 bases, with 9 bases left in between. The germline CDR1 and CDR2 sequences are SGHVS and FQNEAQ. CDR3 length equals 14 residues. CDR3 DNA sequence: TGTGCCAGCAGCTTAGGGGTCCGGGAAGAGACCCAGTACCTC. Protein: CASSLGVREETQYL.

This clonotype has at least ten counts. This CDR3 reads CASSPALAGGETQYF. CDR3 DNA: TGTGCCAGCTCACCAGCACTAGCGGGAGGAGAGACCCAGTACTTC. The chain couples TRBV18 to TRBJ2-5; 12 bases are shared with TRBD2. The CDR3 totals 15 residues. Germline V gene sequence: CDR1 KGHSH, CDR2 LQKENI. J was trimmed by 4 bases and V by 2 bases; bases with no gene match: 2. Full variable domain (remainder filled in from reference TRBV18 and TRBJ2-5): NAGVMQNPRHLVRRRGQEARLRCSPMKGHSHVYWYRQLPEEGLKFMVYLQKENIIDESGMPKERFSAEFPKEGPSILRIQQVVRGDSAAYFCASSPALAGGETQYFGPGTRLLVL.

This clonotype was recorded at least ten times. The gene calls are TRBV20-1 and TRBJ2-1; TRBD2 matches at 12 bases. This CDR3 contains 15 residues. The J segment lost 5 bases and the V segment lost 6 bases, leaving 8 bases of the junction unmatched. Germline V gives CDR1 DFQATT, CDR2 SNEGSKA (reference sequence). The CDR3 loop reads CSALAGGPLDNEQFF. The CDR3 DNA is TGCAGTGCCCTAGCGGGAGGGCCGTTGGACAATGAGCAGTTCTTC.

The chain links TRBV7-9 to TRBJ1-2; D is unresolved. CDR1 is SEHNR and CDR2 is FQNEAQ in the germline V gene (reference sequence). This CDR3 has 14 residues. V lost 5 bases and J 3 bases, leaving 13 bases between the germline ends. The CDR3 DNA follows: TGTGCCAGCAGCGGCGGATCGGGCCACTATGGCTACACCTTC. Its protein product is CASSGGSGHYGYTF.

This clonotype came up many times. The chain combines TRBV24-1 with TRBJ2-2, with a possible D match to TRBD2 (6 bases). The V end was cut by 6 bases, the J end by 1 base, with 17 bases between. CDR1 is KGHDR and CDR2 is SFDVKD in the germline V gene. The CDR3 is 17 amino acids. CDR3 coding DNA: TGTGCCACCAGTTCCCCTCTATCGACTAGGAACACCGGGGAGCTGTTTTTT. The encoded protein is CATSSPLSTRNTGELFF.

This clonotype was seen repeatedly, ten times or more. The gene calls are TRBV6-5 and TRBJ1-6; D is unclear. CDR3 length: 15 residues. Germline V gene data show CDR1 as MNHEY and CDR2 as SVGAGI. The V end was cut by 10 bases, the J end by 0 bases, with 13 bases between. CDR3 in amino acids: CATWHSRSYNSPLHF. CDR3 nucleotide sequence: TGTGCCACCTGGCACTCCCGCTCCTATAATTCACCCCTCCACTTT.